This T cell receptor (beta chain) emerged from a study of blood T cell repertoires in COVID-19. Repertoires were generated with immunoSEQ multiplex PCR, while TCRdb's copy carries only in-frame clones and drops some. Of 300,000 to 450,000 clones listed, approximately 89% were seen once; the top ten hold 3% to 4.5%. The CDR3 has 13 amino acids. CDR1 and CDR2 (germline): KGHSH, LQKENI. V dropped 3 bases and J dropped 8; count of bases not matched to a gene: 3. This chain connects TRBV18 to TRBJ2-1; 8 bases fit TRBD1. The sequence was collected from a woman aged 55-69 years with COVID-19, enrolled during active disease. The sequencing input was peripheral blood. CDR3 loop: CASSPRQGYEQFF. CDR3 DNA: TGTGCCAGCTCACCTCGACAGGGGTATGAGCAGTTCTTC.